A selection of T cell receptor beta chains follows, all from one sample in a study of identical twins. TCRdb called the 5' RACE reads again in MiXCR, with one record for every CDR3 protein. The sample includes roughly 690,000 distinct CDR3 sequences, around 6.1% of them seen just once. The sample taken for sequencing was naive T cells sorted from blood. The receptors stem from a man between 18 and 29 years old in good health. Both conserved end residues are trimmed from each CDR3. The order of the fields is D gene, J gene, clone size, V gene, CDR3 protein. A D gene is named only where the DNA matches it firmly. Clone sizes are given selectively: once, few, many, or a class where the clone is expanded.

>.|TRBJ1-5|.|TRBV5-1
ASSSGPGGSNQPQH
>.|TRBJ2-1|.|TRBV7-8
ASTYREGPYNEQF
>.|TRBJ1-1|few|TRBV24-1
ATSDTGGGRTTEAF
>.|TRBJ2-4|.|TRBV7-8
ASSLGAALAKNIQY
>.|TRBJ1-5|.|TRBV6-1
ASSDWGGGQPQH
>TRBD2|TRBJ2-1|few|TRBV18
ASSPFGSGRSYEQF
>TRBD1|TRBJ2-5|few|TRBV19
ATLDRGLSETQY
>TRBD2|TRBJ2-7|many|TRBV12-3/TRBV12-4
ASRSGGSHEQY
>.|TRBJ2-7|.|TRBV4-3
ASSQDRAGGDSYEQY
>.|TRBJ2-7|many|TRBV28
ASSYTPGRTSGYEQY
>.|TRBJ1-1|.|TRBV7-2
ASSSPSVNTEAF
>TRBD2|TRBJ2-1|.|TRBV27
ASTESGRGEF
>.|TRBJ2-1|.|TRBV29-1
SVDSLHSYNEQF
>.|TRBJ2-1|many|TRBV25-1
ASSDRGGGSSYNEQF
>TRBD1|TRBJ1-1|many|TRBV5-1
ASSTRQGAMNTEAF
>.|TRBJ1-4|many|TRBV12-3/TRBV12-4
ASKRGGDEKLF
>.|TRBJ2-1|few|TRBV27
ASMAGPTGTSDYNEQF
>.|TRBJ2-3|few|TRBV12-3/TRBV12-4
ASSFSVGASTDTQY
>.|TRBJ1-5|few|TRBV12-3/TRBV12-4
ASSLGTGAQH
>.|TRBJ2-7|many|TRBV20-1
SAKTTSGGYEQY
>TRBD2|TRBJ2-3|.|TRBV12-3/TRBV12-4
ASSLAHGLAGTDTQY
>TRBD1|TRBJ2-5|.|TRBV14
ASSDRQGEETQY
>TRBD1|TRBJ2-4|.|TRBV12-3/TRBV12-4
ASSLDRGEGAKNIQY
>.|TRBJ2-5|many|TRBV5-1
ASSLIRDPGETQY
>TRBD2|TRBJ2-1|many|TRBV4-2
ASSQELAGVGGNEQF
>TRBD2|TRBJ2-1|.|TRBV4-2
ASSQEGRGRDNEQF
>.|TRBJ2-5|.|TRBV7-6
ASSYFPGAEETQY
>TRBD1|TRBJ2-1|.|TRBV7-9
ASSPGWDRVNEQF
>TRBD2|TRBJ2-1|many|TRBV28
ASSAPPGLAYNEQF
>.|TRBJ1-2|many|TRBV7-2
ASSSALGRNYGYT
>.|TRBJ2-2|many|TRBV29-1
SVELRAGELF
>TRBD2|TRBJ2-1|many|TRBV6-2/TRBV6-3
ASSYIIAGGFSDNEQF
>.|TRBJ2-2|.|TRBV11-2
ASRPGRRKTGELF
>.|TRBJ2-5|.|TRBV6-2/TRBV6-3
ASSHGTYQETQY
>TRBD1|TRBJ2-7|many|TRBV20-1
SARSRQGSFDEQY
>TRBD1|TRBJ2-1|many|TRBV6-4
ASSGEGGPNEQF
>TRBD2|TRBJ2-2|many|TRBV6-2/TRBV6-3
ASSYSIAGAGELF
>.|TRBJ1-1|.|TRBV5-1
ASSWADRDNTEAF
>TRBD2|TRBJ2-3|many|TRBV20-1
SALTGTSPFTDTQY
>TRBD2|TRBJ2-1|many|TRBV11-2
ASSLEGTSGAYNEQF
>.|TRBJ2-7|few|TRBV18
ASSPLGHEGVEQY
>TRBD2|TRBJ2-3|few|TRBV5-1
ASSIGTSGRYTDTQY
>.|TRBJ1-3|many|TRBV2
ASTRLSSGNTIY
>.|TRBJ1-3|many|TRBV7-2
ASSLQGSGNTIY
>.|TRBJ2-3|.|TRBV27
ASSLMETDTQY
>.|TRBJ2-2|many|TRBV7-9
ASSKRQTTGELF
>TRBD2|TRBJ2-2|many|TRBV4-2
ASSQEGLAVNTGELF
>.|TRBJ1-1|few|TRBV20-1
SAREKPEKAF
>.|TRBJ2-3|many|TRBV5-1
ASSFNSGRTLSDTQY
>.|TRBJ1-1|few|TRBV29-1
SVDLKYGGREAF
>.|TRBJ2-5|.|TRBV4-3
ASSQEVGGRETQY
>.|TRBJ2-1|many|TRBV27
ASSYYPDNEQF
>.|TRBJ2-3|many|TRBV20-1
SASAAVSTDTQY
>.|TRBJ2-2|many|TRBV7-9
ASSLTEGTNTGELF
>TRBD2|TRBJ2-1|many|TRBV20-1
SAIAGNYNEQF
>.|TRBJ2-3|.|TRBV10-3
ATSLTDTQY
>.|TRBJ1-5|.|TRBV6-2/TRBV6-3
ASSYYGVSNQPQH
>.|TRBJ2-2|many|TRBV12-3/TRBV12-4
ASDTTRGGPVGELF
>.|TRBJ2-5|many|TRBV5-6
ASRDRDRETQY